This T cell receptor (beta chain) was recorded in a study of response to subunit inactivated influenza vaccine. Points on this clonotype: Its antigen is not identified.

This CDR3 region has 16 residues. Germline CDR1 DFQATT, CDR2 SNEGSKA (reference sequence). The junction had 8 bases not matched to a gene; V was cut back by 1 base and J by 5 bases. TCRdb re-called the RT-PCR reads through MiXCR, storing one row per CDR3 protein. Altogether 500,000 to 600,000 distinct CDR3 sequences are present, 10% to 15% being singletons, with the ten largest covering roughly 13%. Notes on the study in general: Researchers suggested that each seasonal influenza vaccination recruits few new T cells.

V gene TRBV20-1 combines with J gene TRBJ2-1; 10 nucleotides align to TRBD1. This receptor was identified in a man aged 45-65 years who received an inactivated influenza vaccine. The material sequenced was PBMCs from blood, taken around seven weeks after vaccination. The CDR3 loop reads CSARAGWDRGNNEQFF. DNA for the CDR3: TGCAGTGCTAGAGCCGGTTGGGACAGGGGTAACAATGAGCAGTTCTTC.